The clone carrying this T cell receptor (beta chain) has a handful of counts. The sample originates from a study of blood T cell repertoires in COVID-19. Turning to the study itself: COVID-19 samples, acute and convalescent, were from the United States, Italy and Spain.

Cohort assignment relied on participant-reported clinical history. Donors of Cohort 3 who recovered were those that had two negative PCRs, clearance, or symptom resolution. The authors' processing: Estimates of nucleated cell counts were drawn from the amplification of reference gene primers. TCRdb's table, derived via immunoSEQ multiplex PCR, lists solely in-frame clones and lacks some. V and J calls and clone size are those listed in that table; D and trimming were worked out from the DNA. In the table there are nearly 350,000 clones, about 90% of which are singletons. Germline V lookup: CDR1 LNHDA, CDR2 SQIVND (reference sequence). This CDR3 comprises 15 residues. V lost 7 bases, J lost 7 bases, and 22 bases lay in between.

The TCR sequence derives from a woman aged 30 to 39 who had recovered from COVID-19. The sequenced sample consisted of PBMCs or T cells enriched from blood (not recorded which). The chain combines TRBV19 with TRBJ1-2; weak D call: TRBD1 (6 bases). The CDR3 spells CASNEHRVFLCGYTF. The CDR3 DNA follows: TGTGCCAGTAACGAACACAGGGTTTTTCTGTGTGGCTACACCTTC.